The clone carrying this T cell receptor (beta chain) was seen a single time. Amplification targeted TCR beta CDR3 regions from RNA transcripts. During a first-round RT-PCR of the TCR CDR3, the HTBI primer set was used. TCRdb re-analysed the multiplex PCR reads in MiXCR, keeping a single row per CDR3 protein. The sample lists some 510,000 distinct CDR3 sequences, 20% occurring once. These data come from a study of T cells in Graves' hyperthyroidism and ophthalmopathy. V was pared by 2 bases and J by 0 bases, with 13 bases between. The CDR3 is 16 amino acids. CDR1 and CDR2 from the germline V gene are KGHSH and LQKENI.

Source material: blood. The chain is built from TRBV18 and TRBJ1-1; D gene unclear. The sequence was collected from a man younger than 30 with Graves' hyperthyroidism. The CDR3 DNA follows: TGTGCCAGCTCACCAGGCACAAATTCGATGAACACTGAAGCTTTCTTT. Translated, it gives CASSPGTNSMNTEAFF.